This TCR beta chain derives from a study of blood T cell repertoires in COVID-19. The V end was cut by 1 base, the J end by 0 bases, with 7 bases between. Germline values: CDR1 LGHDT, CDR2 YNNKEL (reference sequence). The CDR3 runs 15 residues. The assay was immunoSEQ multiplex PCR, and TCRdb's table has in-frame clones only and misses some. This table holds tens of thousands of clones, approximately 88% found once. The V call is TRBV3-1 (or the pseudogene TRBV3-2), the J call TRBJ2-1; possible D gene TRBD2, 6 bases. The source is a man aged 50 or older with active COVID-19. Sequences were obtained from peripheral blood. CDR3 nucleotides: TGTGCCAGCAGCCAAGGACTAGGCTCCTACAATGAGCAGTTCTTC. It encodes CASSQGLGSYNEQFF.